A selection of T cell receptor beta chains follows, all from one sample in a study of shared clonotypes between healthy human individuals. Method: immunoSEQ multiplex PCR; TCRdb's copy keeps in-frame clones and lacks some. This table holds about 560,000 clones, around 77% found once. Sequencing used PBMCs. All receptors come from a woman aged 40 to 49 in good health. Some clones in this sample may be carry-over from other donors' samples. CDR3s include the opening cysteine and the closing phenylalanine or tryptophan. The D gene is left open where the match is weak. Size values are once, few and many counts, or a class for expanded clones, and some rows have none.

j_gene	d_gene	v_gene	abundance	CDR3aa	CDR3nt
TRBJ2-5	-	TRBV29-1	once	CSGQQQETQYF	TGCAGCGGACAGCAACAAGAGACCCAGTACTTC
TRBJ1-1	-	TRBV11-3	few	CASSSYRDRNTEAFF	TGTGCCAGCAGCTCTTACCGAGACCGGAACACTGAAGCTTTCTTT
TRBJ2-2	TRBD2	TRBV5-1	-	CASSIGTSGSIYGELFF	TGCGCCAGCAGCATCGGGACTAGCGGGAGTATTTACGGGGAGCTGTTTTTT
TRBJ2-1	-	TRBV20-1	-	CSAYPRAPIF	TGCAGTGCTTACCCTAGGGCCCCGATCTTC
TRBJ2-5	-	TRBV7-3	few	CASSLGRGETQYF	TGTGCCAGCAGCTTGGGACGAGGGGAGACCCAGTACTTC
TRBJ2-1	-	TRBV7-9	-	CASSLRGSYNEQFF	TGTGCCAGCAGCTTGAGAGGATCCTACAATGAGCAGTTCTTC
TRBJ2-1	-	TRBV29-1	-	CSARTLNEQFF	TGCAGCGCCCGAACTCTCAATGAGCAGTTCTTC
TRBJ1-1	-	TRBV19	-	CASSNAEETEAFF	TGTGCCAGTAGTAACGCGGAAGAAACTGAAGCTTTCTTT
TRBJ2-5	-	TRBV19	-	CASSMGEDIETQYF	TGTGCCAGTAGTATGGGGGAGGACATTGAGACCCAGTACTTC
TRBJ2-5	-	TRBV2	-	CASTRGAQETQYF	TGTGCCAGCACCCGGGGGGCCCAAGAGACCCAGTACTTC
TRBJ1-2	-	TRBV4-1	-	CASSQENYGYTF	TGCGCCAGCAGCCAAGAAAACTATGGCTACACCTTC
TRBJ2-2	TRBD2	TRBV27	few	CASSTQAGGHTGELFF	TGTGCCAGCAGTACTCAAGCGGGAGGGCACACCGGGGAGCTGTTTTTT
TRBJ2-7	TRBD1	TRBV4-2	-	CASSQATGTVYEQYF	TGTGCCAGCAGCCAAGCGACCGGGACAGTTTACGAGCAGTACTTC
TRBJ2-7	TRBD1	TRBV11-1	-	CASSLGGQGKEEQYF	TGTGCCAGCAGCTTAGGGGGACAGGGGAAAGAGGAGCAGTACTTC
TRBJ1-2	-	TRBV30	-	CAWSRSGYGYTF	TGTGCCTGGAGCCGAAGCGGGTATGGCTACACCTTC
TRBJ2-7	TRBD1	TRBV30	few	CAWRGQGADEQYF	TGTGCCTGGAGGGGACAGGGGGCAGACGAGCAGTACTTC
TRBJ2-3	TRBD1	TRBV30	-	CAWSVQGTGRTDTQYF	TGTGCCTGGAGTGTACAAGGGACAGGACGAACAGATACGCAGTATTTT
TRBJ1-3	-	TRBV27	once	CASSLSGEEGNTIYF	TGTGCCAGCAGTTTATCCGGGGAGGAGGGAAACACCATATATTTT
TRBJ1-2	-	TRBV18	-	CASSPPGFIGYTF	TGTGCCAGCTCACCACCAGGGTTTATTGGCTACACCTTC
TRBJ2-7	-	TRBV28	few	CASSRREGHDPSYEQYF	TGTGCCAGCAGTCGCCGAGAGGGGCACGACCCCTCTTACGAGCAGTACTTC
TRBJ2-7	-	TRBV2	-	CASSETAVRSYEQYF	TGTGCCAGCAGTGAAACGGCGGTGAGGAGCTACGAGCAGTACTTC
TRBJ2-2	-	TRBV5-4	-	CASSLAQGNTGELFF	TGTGCCAGCAGCTTGGCCCAGGGAAACACCGGGGAGCTGTTTTTT
TRBJ1-1	-	TRBV10-3	-	CAISEAGVPEAFF	TGTGCCATCAGTGAAGCAGGGGTCCCTGAAGCTTTCTTT
TRBJ1-4	TRBD1	TRBV30	-	CAWATGVTNEKLFF	TGTGCCTGGGCTACAGGGGTAACTAATGAAAAACTGTTTTTT
TRBJ1-4	-	TRBV5-6	-	CASSLATGQNEKLFF	TGTGCCAGCAGCTTGGCTACAGGGCAAAATGAAAAACTGTTTTTT
TRBJ2-3	TRBD2	TRBV5-1	-	CASSLEGTSGSTGDTQYF	TGCGCCAGCAGCTTGGAGGGGACTAGCGGGAGTACGGGAGATACGCAGTATTTT
TRBJ1-5	-	TRBV2	few	CASSDGGRVQPQHF	TGTGCCAGCAGTGACGGGGGTAGGGTTCAGCCCCAGCATTTT
TRBJ2-3	-	TRBV7-8	-	CASSLPGIRDVSTDTQYF	TGTGCCAGCAGCTTACCCGGGATTAGGGATGTAAGCACAGATACGCAGTATTTT
TRBJ2-7	-	TRBV11-2	-	CASSFLPGTAIYEQYF	TGTGCCAGCAGCTTTTTACCCGGGACGGCGATCTACGAGCAGTACTTC
TRBJ2-7	TRBD2	TRBV29-1	-	CSAGTSGYEQYF	TGCAGCGCCGGGACTAGCGGGTACGAGCAGTACTTC
TRBJ1-5	TRBD1	TRBV7-2	-	CASTTGGAQPQHF	TGTGCCAGCACGACAGGGGGTGCTCAGCCCCAGCATTTT
TRBJ1-5	-	TRBV7-2	once	CASSLLKGVGQPQHF	TGTGCCAGCAGCTTACTAAAGGGGGTTGGTCAGCCCCAGCATTTT
TRBJ2-3	-	TRBV9	-	CASSGDTQYF	TGTGCCAGCAGCGGGGATACGCAGTATTTT
TRBJ2-7	TRBD2	TRBV5-1	-	CASSLVTSGPYEQYF	TGCGCCAGCAGCTTGGTGACTAGCGGGCCCTACGAGCAGTACTTC
TRBJ1-5	TRBD1	TRBV19	-	CASGDRGNQPQHF	TGTGCCAGCGGGGACAGGGGCAATCAGCCCCAGCATTTT
TRBJ2-2	TRBD2	TRBV7-3	-	CASSKAGTNKRNTGELFF	TGTGCCAGCAGCAAGGCCGGGACTAACAAAAGGAACACCGGGGAGCTGTTTTTT
TRBJ2-7	-	TRBV5-6	-	CASSLSRQPYEQYF	TGTGCCAGCAGCTTGAGTAGGCAGCCCTACGAGCAGTACTTC
TRBJ2-2	TRBD2	TRBV6-5	once	CASSLLAGDTGELFF	TGTGCCAGCAGCCTTCTAGCGGGAGACACCGGGGAGCTGTTTTTT
TRBJ2-5	-	TRBV6-5	-	CASSPNSLETQYF	TGTGCCAGCAGCCCTAACTCTCTCGAGACCCAGTACTTC
TRBJ2-1	-	TRBV5-8	-	CASSLEGGGPYNEQFF	TGTGCCAGCAGCTTGGAGGGGGGAGGGCCGTACAATGAGCAGTTCTTC
TRBJ1-1	TRBD1	TRBV28	-	CASRAGGTEAFF	TGTGCCAGCAGGGCAGGGGGCACTGAAGCTTTCTTT
TRBJ2-3	-	TRBV30	-	CACPRAQGGADTQYF	TGTGCCTGTCCTAGGGCGCAGGGGGGGGCAGATACGCAGTATTTT
TRBJ1-1	-	TRBV29-1	many	CSAEQETTEAFF	TGCAGCGCCGAACAGGAGACCACTGAAGCTTTCTTT